This TCR beta chain is drawn from a study of CD8 T cells in Susac syndrome. Random hexamers served to reverse transcribe roughly 0.45 to 1 ug RNA. TCRdb called the immunoSEQ multiplex PCR reads again in MiXCR, with one record for every CDR3 protein. This sample has about 73,000 distinct CDR3 sequences, with over 85% found just once. Germline V gene lookup returns CDR1 SQVTM and CDR2 ANQGSEA. The CDR3 is 11 residues long. Sequencing input: CD8+ T cells from PBMCs. V is TRBV29-1 and J is TRBJ1-1, with 7 bases that match TRBD1. The TCR was taken from a human donor with multiple sclerosis. DNA of the CDR3: TGCGCAGGGGGGCTGGACACTGAAGCTTTCTTT. Its translation is CAGGLDTEAFF.